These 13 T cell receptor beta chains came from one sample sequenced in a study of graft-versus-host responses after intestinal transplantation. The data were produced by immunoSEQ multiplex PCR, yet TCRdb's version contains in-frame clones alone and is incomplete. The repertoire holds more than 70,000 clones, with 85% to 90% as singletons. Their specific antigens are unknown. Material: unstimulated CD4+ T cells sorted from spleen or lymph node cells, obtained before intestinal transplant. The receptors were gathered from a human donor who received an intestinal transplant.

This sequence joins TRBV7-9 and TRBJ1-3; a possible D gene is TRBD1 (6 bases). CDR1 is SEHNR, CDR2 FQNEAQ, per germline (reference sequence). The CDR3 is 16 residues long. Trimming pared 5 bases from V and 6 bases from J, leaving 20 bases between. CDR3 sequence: CASSPGNAGVSNTIYF. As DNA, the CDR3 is TGTGCCAGCAGCCCGGGAAACGCAGGGGTGTCAAACACCATATATTTT.

The DNA for the CDR3 is TGTGCCAGTAGTCCCTGGACAGGGACGGGGGAGCAGTACTTC. This encodes CASSPWTGTGEQYF. The chain uses TRBV19 and TRBJ2-7, with 8 bases aligning to TRBD1. CDR3 length equals 14 residues. V lost 5 bases, J lost 7 bases, and 10 bases stayed unmatched. Per germline, CDR1 LNHDA and CDR2 SQIVND (reference sequence).

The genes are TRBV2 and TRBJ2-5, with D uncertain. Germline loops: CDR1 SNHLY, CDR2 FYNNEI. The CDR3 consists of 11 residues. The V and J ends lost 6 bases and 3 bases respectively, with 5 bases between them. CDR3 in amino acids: CASRIKETQYF. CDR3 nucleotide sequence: TGTGCCAGCAGAATAAAAGAGACCCAGTACTTC.

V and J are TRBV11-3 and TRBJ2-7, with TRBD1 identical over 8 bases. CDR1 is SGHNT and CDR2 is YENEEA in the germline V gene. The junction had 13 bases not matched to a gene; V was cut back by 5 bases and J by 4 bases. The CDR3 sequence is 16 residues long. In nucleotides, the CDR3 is TGTGCCAGCAGCCGGGGACCGACAGGGGCCCTATACGAGCAGTACTTC. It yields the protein CASSRGPTGALYEQYF.

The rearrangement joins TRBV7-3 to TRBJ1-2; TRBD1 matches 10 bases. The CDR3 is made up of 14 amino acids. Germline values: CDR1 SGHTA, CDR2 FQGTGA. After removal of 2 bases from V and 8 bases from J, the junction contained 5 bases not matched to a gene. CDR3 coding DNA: TGTGCCAGCAGCTTAGGGACAGGGGTCGAGGGCTACACCTTC. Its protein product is CASSLGTGVEGYTF.

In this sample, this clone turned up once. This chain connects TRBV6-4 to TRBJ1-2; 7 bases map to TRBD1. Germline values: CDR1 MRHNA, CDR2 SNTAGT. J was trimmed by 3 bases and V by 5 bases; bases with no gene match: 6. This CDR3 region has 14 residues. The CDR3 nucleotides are TGTGCCAGCAGTACCAGACAGGGACACTATGGCTACACCTTC. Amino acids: CASSTRQGHYGYTF.

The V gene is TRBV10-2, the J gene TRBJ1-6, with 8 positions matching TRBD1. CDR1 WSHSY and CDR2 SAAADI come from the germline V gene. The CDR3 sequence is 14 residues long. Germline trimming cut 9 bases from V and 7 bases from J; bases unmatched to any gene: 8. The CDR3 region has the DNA TGCGCCAGTATCCCCGACAGGGGCAATTCACCCCTCCACTTT. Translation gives CASIPDRGNSPLHF.

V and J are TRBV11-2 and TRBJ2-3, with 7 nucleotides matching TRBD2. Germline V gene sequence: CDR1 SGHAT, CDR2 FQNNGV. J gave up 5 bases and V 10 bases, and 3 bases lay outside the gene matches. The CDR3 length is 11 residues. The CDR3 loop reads CATGLGDTQYF. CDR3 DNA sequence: TGTGCCACCGGACTAGGAGATACGCAGTATTTT. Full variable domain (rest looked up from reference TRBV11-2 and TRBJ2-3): EAGVAQSPRYKIIEKRQSVAFWCNPISGHATLYWYQQILGQGPKLLIQFQNNGVVDDSQLPKDRFSAERLKGVDSTLKIQPAKLEDSAVYLCATGLGDTQYFGPGTRLTVL.

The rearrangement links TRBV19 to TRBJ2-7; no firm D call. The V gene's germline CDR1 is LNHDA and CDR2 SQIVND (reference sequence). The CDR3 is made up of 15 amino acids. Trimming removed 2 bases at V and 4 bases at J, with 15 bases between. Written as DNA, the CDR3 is TGTGCCAGTAGTATAACCCCACAGCCTAATTACGAGCAGTACTTC. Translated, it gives CASSITPQPNYEQYF.

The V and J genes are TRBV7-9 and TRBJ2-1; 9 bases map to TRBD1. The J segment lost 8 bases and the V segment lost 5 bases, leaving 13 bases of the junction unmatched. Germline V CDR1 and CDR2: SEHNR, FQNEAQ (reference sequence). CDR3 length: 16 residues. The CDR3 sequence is CASSPTGGLGVDEQFF. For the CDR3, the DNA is TGTGCCAGCAGCCCGACAGGGGGTTTGGGTGTGGATGAGCAGTTCTTC.

CDR3 amino acids: CASSLERGGFSEQFF. CDR3 DNA: TGCGCCAGCAGCTTGGAGCGGGGGGGCTTTAGTGAGCAGTTCTTC. V is TRBV5-1 and J is TRBJ2-1, with 10 bases fitting TRBD2. This CDR3 is built from 15 residues. The ends lost 0 bases at V and 9 bases at J; junction bases unmatched: 6. CDR1 is SGHRS and CDR2 is YFSETQ in the germline V gene.

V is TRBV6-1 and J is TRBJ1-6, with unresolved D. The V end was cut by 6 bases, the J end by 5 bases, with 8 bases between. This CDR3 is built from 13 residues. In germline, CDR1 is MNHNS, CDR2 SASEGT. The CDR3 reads CASSRQNNSPLHF. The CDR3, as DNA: TGTGCCAGCAGCAGACAAAATAATTCACCCCTCCACTTT.

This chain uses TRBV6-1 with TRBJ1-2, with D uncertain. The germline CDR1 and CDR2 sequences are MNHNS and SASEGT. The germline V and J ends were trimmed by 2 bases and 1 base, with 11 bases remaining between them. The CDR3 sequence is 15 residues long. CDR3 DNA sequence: TGTGCCAGCAGTGAAATTAGCGTTTATAACTATGGCTACACCTTC. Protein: CASSEISVYNYGYTF.